The clone carrying this T cell receptor (beta chain) was seen a few times. This CDR3 spans 16 amino acids. Germline CDR1 reads SEHNR; CDR2 reads FQNEAQ (reference sequence). With 5 bases removed from V and 7 bases from J, the gap between germline ends came to 23 bases. This sample is drawn from a study of cytomegalovirus exposure and HLA in healthy donors. With 60 Vbeta and 13 Jbeta primers, the PCR was carried out. The table came from immunoSEQ multiplex PCR; TCRdb's copy has only in-frame clones and leaves some out. The repertoire consists of about 170,000 clones, with about 82% occurring once and the leading ten covering around 0.8%.

V gene TRBV7-9 combines with J gene TRBJ1-1, with a tentative D call TRBD1 (6 bases). The specimen was PBMCs. The receptor comes from a young woman in good health and CMV-seronegative. This chain's CDR3 is CASSTNGGPVSSEAFF. CDR3 bases: TGTGCCAGCAGCACTAACGGGGGGCCAGTATCTAGTGAAGCTTTCTTT.